One sample yielded the 18 T cell receptor beta chains listed below, sequenced in a study of tissue T cells after allogeneic stem cell transplantation (dated by TCRdb to about 2022). The time point label, read with the paper, signifies: mouse harvest day 14 after allogeneic transplant. Mouse grafts combined 10^7 T-cell-depleted bone marrow cells with 10^6 splenic CD5+ T cells, given via tail vein injection. Library preparation was by the immunoSEQ multiplex PCR assay. TCRdb carries this immuneACCESS record with in-frame sequences only. Its versions omit some clonotypes, under half of them owing to an unresolved V gene in the studies checked, with the rest unexplained. Counted in this sample were about 9,000 clones; approximately 40% of them appeared once. Around 4.7% of the sample is in the top ten clones. The sample was skin. These receptors were collected from a female BALB/c mouse given C57BL/6 T cells with graft-versus-host disease after an allogeneic hematopoietic cell transplant.

Turning to this clone: Mouse names are used for the genes. The missing CDR3 end, 1 residue past where the read stops, is filled in from the germline J gene. V usage is TRBV16 and J usage is TRBJ2-2; 7 bases match TRBD2. The CDR3 runs to 14 residues. Trimming cost V 6 bases and J 2 bases; bases outside gene matches: 3. Germline CDR1 is SGHSA and CDR2 is FRNQAP. CDR3 sequence: CASRDWENTGQLYF. CDR3 DNA (partial): TGTGCAAGCAGAGACTGGGAGAACACCGGGCAGCTCTAC.

This clone is medium-sized within its sample. Gene labels here are mouse ones. The missing CDR3 end, 1 residue past where the read stops, is filled in from the germline J gene. The V gene is TRBV17, the J gene TRBJ2-2; 12 positions match TRBD1. Germline CDR1 reads MNHDT; CDR2 reads YYDKIL. The V segment lost 5 bases and the J segment 4 bases; nucleotides outside the gene matches: 5. The CDR3 is made up of 16 amino acids. The part of the CDR3 DNA that was read is TGTGCTAGCAGTCCCGGGACAGGGGGCTTCACCGGGCAGCTCTAC. Protein sequence: CASSPGTGGFTGQLY. The CDR3, in full, reads CASSPGTGGFTGQLYF.

On this clone: Gene names and germline refer to mouse. The read stops 1 residue short of the end of the CDR3; the missing end is completed from the germline J gene. The chain combines TRBV4 with TRBJ1-3; 8 bases match TRBD1. The germline CDR1 and CDR2 sequences are LGHDT and YNNKQL (reference sequence). V lost 4 bases and J lost 1; bases outside the gene matches: 0. The CDR3 sequence is 14 residues long. CDR3 DNA (partial): TGTGCCAGCAGCTGGACAGGGTCTGGAAATACGCTCTAT. This translates into CASSWTGSGNTLY. The full CDR3 protein is CASSWTGSGNTLYF.

This clone is medium-sized. Germline and genes: mouse. The read terminates 1 residue before the CDR3 end, so the remaining end is supplied by the germline J gene. The V call is TRBV19, the J call TRBJ2-5; TRBD1 matches at 9 bases. Germline CDR1 and CDR2: FNHDT and SITEND (reference sequence). The CDR3 has 13 residues. Trimming cost V 6 bases and J 5 bases; bases outside gene matches: 4. The CDR3 bases that were read are TGTGCCAGCAAAACAGGGGGCAGAGACACCCAGTAC. Amino acid sequence: CASKTGGRDTQY. In full, the CDR3 reads CASKTGGRDTQYF. Drawing the rest from reference TRBV19 and TRBJ2-5, the complete variable domain is GGIITQTPKFLIGQEGQKLTLKCQQNFNHDTMYWYRQDSGKGLRLIYYSITENDLQKGDLSEGYDASREKKSSFSLTVTSAQKNEMAVFLCASKTGGRDTQYFGPGTRLLVL.

The sample holds a few counts of this clone. Gene names refer to mouse genes. The read ends 1 residue early relative to the CDR3; the germline J gene fills the gap. V gene TRBV5 combines with J gene TRBJ2-5, with 9 bases that match TRBD1. The CDR3 runs to 14 residues. Losses at the gene ends were 3 bases for V and 6 bases for J; bases not matched to a gene: 4. Germline loops: CDR1 LGHNA, CDR2 YNLKQL (reference sequence). The DNA read from the CDR3 is TGTGCCAGCAGCCAGGGACAGGGCCGGGACACCCAGTAC. Translation: CASSQGQGRDTQY. From start to end, the CDR3 is CASSQGQGRDTQYF.

Notes on this clone: Genes here carry mouse names. Partial CDR3 DNA: TGCTCCAGCAGTCAAAAACAGGGAAAGGGAGACACCCAGTAC. Protein: CSSSQKQGKGDTQY. The entire CDR3 protein reads CSSSQKQGKGDTQYF. The V and J genes are TRBV23 and TRBJ2-5; the DNA was not used to check the table's D call, TRBD1. The CDR3 goes on 1 residue after the read ends, and that part is filled in from the germline J gene. CDR1 and CDR2 (germline): KGHTA, FQNQQP. The CDR3 spans 15 residues.

Notes on this clone: Any gene name here is a mouse gene name. The read terminates 1 residue before the CDR3 end, so the remaining end is supplied by the germline J gene. The chain recombines TRBV3 with TRBJ1-1; 9 bases align to TRBD1. V was clipped by 3 bases and J by 1 base; unmatched bases: 3. Germline values: CDR1 SNHLY, CDR2 FYNGKV (reference sequence). The CDR3 has 15 amino acids. The CDR3 loop reads CASSFTGGGNTEVFF. The CDR3 DNA, read in part, is TGTGCCAGCAGCTTCACAGGGGGCGGGAACACAGAAGTCTTC.

By share of the sample, this clone is large (0.1 to 1%). The genes are named according to mouse. The CDR3 end lies 1 residue beyond the end of the read and is filled in from the germline J gene. The rearrangement joins TRBV2 to TRBJ2-4; no clear D. Germline CDR1 is LGHNA and CDR2 is YSYQKL. Trimming removed 0 bases at V and 0 bases at J, with 7 bases between. The CDR3 spans 15 residues. Partial CDR3 DNA: TGTGCCAGCAGCCAAGACGGCCTTAGTCAAAACACCTTGTAC. It specifies CASSQDGLSQNTLY. The CDR3 in its entirety is CASSQDGLSQNTLYF.

As regards this clone: Gene names follow the mouse nomenclature. The observed sequence ends 1 residue before the CDR3 terminus, with the missing tail filled in from the germline J gene. V gene TRBV20 combines with J gene TRBJ2-5; D not certain. This CDR3 contains 11 residues. V was cut by 1 base and J by 4 bases, with 3 bases left in between. CDR1 and CDR2 from the germline V gene are GFQATS and STVNSAI. This chain's CDR3 is CGARVEDTQYF. CDR3 bases read: TGTGGTGCTAGGGTGGAAGACACCCAGTAC.

With regard to this clone: Gene names refer to mouse genes. The missing CDR3 end, 1 residue past where the read stops, is filled in from the germline J gene. The rearrangement links TRBV31 to TRBJ1-6, with D uncertain. TRBJ1-6 is noted as an ORF with a role that remains uncertain. The V gene lost 0 bases and the J gene lost 3 bases, with 3 bases spanning the gap. The CDR3 loop spans 13 amino acids. Germline values: CDR1 GKSSPN, CDR2 SITVG. CDR3 DNA, as far as it was read: TGTGCCTGGAGTCTCAGCTATAATTCGCCCCTCTAC. It is translated as CAWSLSYNSPLY. The whole CDR3 sequence reads CAWSLSYNSPLYF.

In the case of this clone: Mouse names are used for the genes. The read comes to an end 1 residue before the CDR3 does, leaving the germline J gene to fill in the end. The chain carries TRBV13-2 and TRBJ2-3, with D tentatively TRBD2 (6 bases). The germline gives CDR1 NNHNN, CDR2 SYGAGS (reference sequence). The CDR3 length is 15 residues. Trimming pared 3 bases from V and 2 bases from J, leaving 13 bases between. The sequenced part of the CDR3 DNA is TGTGCCAGCGGTGGGGGACTCCCTTTTGCAGAAACGCTGTAT. This encodes CASGGGLPFAETLY. The CDR3 in its entirety is CASGGGLPFAETLYF.

This clone came up a few times. The genes are named according to mouse. The DNA read from the CDR3 is TGTGCCAGCAGGTACGGAGCTAGTGCAGAAACGCTGTAT. Its protein product is CASRYGASAETLY. In full, the CDR3 reads CASRYGASAETLYF. The J gene is TRBJ2-3, the V gene TRBV15; D is undetermined. The read terminates 1 residue ahead of where the CDR3 ends, so the germline J gene completes it. This CDR3 comprises 14 residues. V gave up 6 bases and J gave up 0 bases, with 10 bases separating them. Germline CDR1 SGHND, CDR2 FRSKSL.

Details on this clone: Gene names are mouse gene names. The read ends 1 residue early relative to the CDR3; the germline J gene fills the gap. The chain carries TRBV23 and TRBJ1-4. The CDR3 extends over 12 amino acids. The germline V gene encodes CDR1 KGHTA and CDR2 FQNQQP. The CDR3 loop is CSSSRDNERLFF. The DNA read from the CDR3 is TGCTCCAGCAGTCGAGACAACGAAAGATTATTT.

As regards this clone: The gene symbols are mouse symbols. The read terminates 1 residue ahead of where the CDR3 ends, so the germline J gene completes it. The chain has TRBV26 and TRBJ2-4, with a weak D call TRBD1 (5 bases). V was trimmed by 4 bases and J by 0 bases, leaving 8 bases between them. CDR1 and CDR2 from the germline V gene are KGHPV and FQNQEV (reference sequence). This CDR3 has 14 amino acids. This CDR3 reads CASSPDSSQNTLYF. The sequenced part of the CDR3 DNA is TGTGCCAGCAGTCCAGACAGTAGTCAAAACACCTTGTAC.

This clone was counted a few times. The gene names given are mouse names. The CDR3 extends 1 residue past the end of the read, so its final part is completed from the germline J gene. The rearrangement links TRBV26 to TRBJ2-3; D is undetermined. Germline assignment: CDR1 KGHPV and CDR2 FQNQEV (reference sequence). The CDR3 consists of 14 residues. Trimming stripped 3 bases from V and 0 bases from J, with 7 bases between. The CDR3: CASSLQDSAETLYF. The CDR3 DNA, read in part, is TGTGCCAGCAGTCTCCAGGATAGTGCAGAAACGCTGTAT.

This clone was observed a handful of times. Gene names denote mouse genes. The read comes to an end 1 residue before the CDR3 does, leaving the germline J gene to fill in the end. This chain connects TRBV26 to TRBJ2-7; 8 bases fit TRBD2. CDR1 is KGHPV and CDR2 is FQNQEV in the germline V gene (reference sequence). The CDR3 covers 13 residues. Losses at the gene ends were 4 bases for V and 1 base for J; bases not matched to a gene: 0. CDR3 in amino acids: CASSRDWSYEQYF. The CDR3 bases that were read are TGTGCCAGCAGTCGGGACTGGTCCTATGAACAGTAC.

About this clone: These gene names are mouse names. Read sequence stops 1 residue before the CDR3 end, and the germline J gene provides the missing end. This sequence joins TRBV12-1 and TRBJ2-7; 13 nucleotides line up with TRBD2. The CDR3 is 14 amino acids. Germline-derived CDR1 and CDR2 are SGHSN and HYEKVE. Trimming cost V 3 bases and J 5 bases; bases outside gene matches: 3. The covered CDR3 bases are TGTGCCAGCTCTTGGACTGGGGGGGCGGATGAACAGTAC. This encodes CASSWTGGADEQY. The complete CDR3 reads CASSWTGGADEQYF.

By share, this clone counts as medium-sized. Here the gene names and germline are mouse. The DNA ends 1 residue before the CDR3 does, and the rest of the CDR3 is filled in from the germline J gene. V gene TRBV26 combines with J gene TRBJ2-1; D is undetermined. The ends were cut back, 0 bases at V and 0 bases at J, with 9 bases in the middle. This CDR3 is built from 16 residues. Germline V gives CDR1 KGHPV, CDR2 FQNQEV (reference sequence). Partial CDR3 DNA: TGTGCCAGCAGTCTGTCGAGGAATTATAACTATGCTGAGCAGTTC. Residues: CASSLSRNYNYAEQF. The entire CDR3 protein is CASSLSRNYNYAEQFF.